This passage covers 18 T cell receptor beta chains from one sample sequenced in a study of T cell changes during pregnancy in multiple sclerosis. Sequenced by immunoSEQ multiplex PCR; TCRdb stores in-frame clones only, minus some. The repertoire includes almost 35,000 clones, around 90% of them detected once, and 4.5% sits in the top ten. Sequencing used peripheral blood, obtained in the second trimester of pregnancy. Receptor source: a female donor in good health, enrolled as a control in a pregnancy study.

The chain recombines TRBV5-1 with TRBJ1-1; D might be TRBD1 (6 bases). V lost 0 bases and J lost 5, with 11 bases in between. CDR1 is SGHRS, CDR2 YFSETQ, per germline. The CDR3 consists of 14 residues. The CDR3 spells CASSLDGQGTEAFF. CDR3 bases: TGCGCCAGCAGCTTGGATGGGCAGGGGACTGAAGCTTTCTTT.

This clone was found once. CDR3 sequence (DNA): TGCGCCAGCAGCTTGGGAGGGAGCGCCCTTGGGAATGAGCAGTTCTTC. This gives the protein CASSLGGSALGNEQFF. The genes are TRBV5-1 and TRBJ2-1; TRBD2 might be the D (5 bases). The CDR3 length is 16 residues. V lost 0 bases and J 7 bases, leaving 17 bases between the germline ends. Germline values: CDR1 SGHRS, CDR2 YFSETQ.

The chain links TRBV7-8 to TRBJ2-1; TRBD2 aligns across 11 bases. Germline loops: CDR1 SGHVS, CDR2 FQNEAQ. CDR3 length: 14 amino acids. V lost 5 bases to trimming and J lost 3 bases; unmatched junction nucleotides: 0. The CDR3 DNA follows: TGTGCCAGCAGCGGGACTAGCGGCTACAATGAGCAGTTCTTC. It is translated as CASSGTSGYNEQFF.

Details on this clone: At one end, the junction sequence differs from germline, possibly due to a read error. The V gene is TRBV27, the J gene TRBJ2-2; 8 bases match TRBD1. There are 12 residues in the CDR3. The V gene's germline CDR1 is MNHEY and CDR2 SMNVEV (reference sequence). CDR3 loop: CASSFFQGALFF. In DNA, the CDR3 is TGTGCCAGCAGTTTCTTCCAGGGGGCGCTGTTTTTT.

This chain links TRBV7-8 with TRBJ1-1; TRBD1 aligns across 9 bases. Losses at the gene ends were 5 bases for V and 7 bases for J; bases not matched to a gene: 11. This CDR3 is 15 amino acids long. Germline values: CDR1 SGHVS, CDR2 FQNEAQ. The CDR3 DNA reads TGTGCCAGCAGCCTTGGACAGGGGCCCCTTAGTGAAGCTTTCTTT. Residues: CASSLGQGPLSEAFF. Combining the CDR3 with reference TRBV7-8 and TRBJ1-1 gives the whole variable domain GAGVSQSPRYKVAKRGQDVALRCDPISGHVSLFWYQQALGQGPEFLTYFQNEAQLDKSGLPSDRFFAERPEGSVSTLKIQRTQQEDSAVYLCASSLGQGPLSEAFFGQGTRLTVV.

This clone was seen a few times. V is TRBV7-6 and J is TRBJ1-2; 7 positions agree with TRBD1. Germline assignment: CDR1 SGHVS and CDR2 FNYEAQ. Trimming took 5 bases from V and 5 from J; bases not matched to a gene: 5. The CDR3 runs 13 residues. The DNA for the CDR3 is TGTGCCAGCAGCCCAGGGGGGAGTTATGGCTACACCTTC. Amino acids: CASSPGGSYGYTF.

This sequence joins TRBV7-6 and TRBJ1-6; TRBD1 might be the D (6 bases). The CDR3 runs 15 residues. Germline V lookup: CDR1 SGHVS, CDR2 FNYEAQ. V lost 2 bases, J lost 10 bases, and 15 bases lay in between. In DNA form, the CDR3 reads TGTGCCAGCAGCTTACTCGCAGGGGTCGAATCACCCCTCCACTTT. Amino acids: CASSLLAGVESPLHF.

The chain recombines TRBV2 with TRBJ2-5, with D tentatively TRBD2 (6 bases). The germline V gene encodes CDR1 SNHLY and CDR2 FYNNEI. Trimming stripped 5 bases from V and 3 bases from J, with 13 bases between. The CDR3 consists of 14 residues. CDR3 loop: CASSSSGTKETQYF. DNA for the CDR3: TGTGCCAGCAGTAGTAGCGGAACGAAAGAGACCCAGTACTTC.

The V and J genes are TRBV28 and TRBJ2-7; TRBD2 might be the D (5 bases). CDR1 and CDR2 (germline): MDHEN, SYDVKM. V was trimmed by 2 bases and J by 2 bases, leaving 13 bases between them. This CDR3 region has 15 residues. The CDR3 coding sequence is TGTGCCAGCAGTTTAAGTTCCACGGGGACCTACGAGCAGTACTTC. Encoded protein: CASSLSSTGTYEQYF. Variable domain in full (rest from reference TRBV28 and TRBJ2-7): DVKVTQSSRYLVKRTGEKVFLECVQDMDHENMFWYRQDPGLGLRLIYFSYDVKMKEKGDIPEGYSVSREKKERFSLILESASTNQTSMYLCASSLSSTGTYEQYFGPGTRLTVT.

The rearrangement joins TRBV27 to TRBJ1-6; 7 bases agree with TRBD1. The germline V gene encodes CDR1 MNHEY and CDR2 SMNVEV (reference sequence). There are 14 residues in the CDR3. With V trimmed by 3 bases and J by 6 bases, 2 bases remained unmatched. CDR3 nucleotide sequence: TGTGCCAGCAGTTTTGACAGGGCTAATTCACCCCTCCACTTT. Its translation is CASSFDRANSPLHF.

This rearrangement joins TRBV9 to TRBJ2-7; 8 nucleotides line up with TRBD2. V shed 2 bases and J 7 bases; nucleotides not matched to a gene: 8. Germline CDR1 and CDR2: SGDLS and YYNGEE. This CDR3 has 14 amino acids. This chain's CDR3 is CASSVRTAGGEQYF. The CDR3 DNA sequence: TGTGCCAGCAGCGTCCGGACCGCGGGGGGAGAGCAGTACTTC.

To note about this clone: The same CDR3 is also encoded by other DNA sequences in this sample. The CDR3 sequence: CASSPRELWSASGDYNEQFF. The CDR3 bases are TGTGCCAGCAGCCCCCGAGAACTATGGTCGGCTAGCGGGGACTACAATGAGCAGTTCTTC. The J gene is TRBJ2-1, the V gene TRBV7-3, with 9 bases lining up with TRBD2. CDR3 length: 20 residues. CDR1 is SGHTA and CDR2 is FQGTGA in the germline V gene. V shed 5 bases and J 3 bases; nucleotides not matched to a gene: 20.

The V and J genes are TRBV4-1 and TRBJ2-7; possible D gene TRBD1, 5 bases. V lost 2 bases to trimming and J lost 5 bases, with 7 bases between them. The germline V gene has CDR1 MGHRA and CDR2 YSYEKL. The CDR3 sequence is 12 residues long. In DNA form, the CDR3 reads TGCGCCAGCAGCCAAAAGGGGCACGAGCAGTACTTC. This gives the protein CASSQKGHEQYF.

This chain connects TRBV29-1 to TRBJ1-4, with TRBD1 identical over 8 bases. Germline loops: CDR1 SQVTM, CDR2 ANQGSEA. The CDR3 contains 13 residues. Trimming removed 4 bases from V and 7 bases from J; junction bases left unmatched: 5. CDR3 loop: CSVVRGLGEKLFF. The CDR3 bases are TGCAGCGTTGTCAGGGGGCTCGGTGAAAAACTGTTTTTT.

V is TRBV10-3 and J is TRBJ1-2, with TRBD1 identical over 9 bases. CDR3 length: 14 amino acids. After removal of 7 bases from V and 4 bases from J, the junction contained 7 bases not matched to a gene. Germline lookup yields CDR1 ENHRY and CDR2 SYGVKD. In DNA form, the CDR3 reads TGTGCCATCACATCGGACAGGGGCGGCTATGGCTACACCTTC. Protein product: CAITSDRGGYGYTF.

The chain recombines TRBV28 with TRBJ1-5, with TRBD1 as a possible D gene (5 bases). Trimming removed 1 base from V and 2 bases from J, with 9 bases in between. The CDR3 has 15 residues. Germline lookup yields CDR1 MDHEN and CDR2 SYDVKM. The CDR3 loop is CASSLSRGGNQPQHF. CDR3 in DNA: TGTGCCAGCAGTTTATCTCGGGGGGGCAATCAGCCCCAGCATTTT.

This sequence joins TRBV6-5 and TRBJ1-1; 7 positions match TRBD1. CDR1 and CDR2 from the germline V gene are MNHEY and SVGAGI. The junction had 3 bases not matched to a gene; V was cut back by 2 bases and J by 0 bases. This CDR3 has 15 residues. Written as DNA, the CDR3 is TGTGCCAGCAGTTACGGGACAGTGATGAACACTGAAGCTTTCTTT. It codes for CASSYGTVMNTEAFF.

This rearrangement joins TRBV11-2 to TRBJ2-5; D is unclear. This CDR3 comprises 12 residues. In germline, CDR1 is SGHAT, CDR2 FQNNGV. Between the trimmed V and J ends, which lost 2 bases and 3 bases, there was a span of 4 bases. The CDR3 here is CASSLPKETQYF. Here the CDR3 DNA reads TGTGCCAGCAGCTTACCCAAAGAGACCCAGTACTTC.